This TCR beta chain was identified during a study of blood T cell repertoires in COVID-19. Clones were sequenced by immunoSEQ multiplex PCR, and TCRdb holds only the in-frame ones, with some missing. The table has under 250,000 clones, about four fifths seen once. The receptor's source is a woman between 70 and 85 years old with acute or convalescent COVID-19. The sample comprised peripheral blood.

CDR3 residues: CASSARGNRNEKLFF. The DNA for the CDR3 is TGTGCCAGCAGCGCCCGAGGCAACCGGAATGAAAAACTGTTTTTT. The V call is TRBV6-5, the J call TRBJ1-4; no clear D. Germline assignment: CDR1 MNHEY and CDR2 SVGAGI. CDR3 length: 15 amino acids. V dropped 6 bases and J dropped 5 bases, with 16 bases sitting between them.